The rows below give T cell receptor beta chains drawn from one sample of a study of cytomegalovirus exposure and HLA in healthy donors. This table comes from immunoSEQ multiplex PCR, and its TCRdb copy is limited to in-frame clones, with some not included. Of around 150,000 clones listed, about 79% were seen once; the top ten hold approximately 6.5%. Sequencing was done on a sample of PBMCs. These receptors came from a man aged 45-65 years in good health and CMV-seropositive. Each CDR3 is given with its conserved first and last residue. The D gene is left open where the match is weak. Rows may omit the clone size; those that give it use once, few, many or a size class.

CDR3nt	CDR3aa	d_gene	j_gene	abundance	v_gene
TGCGCCAGCAGCTTGGTAATGTCCCCGAACACCGGGGAGCTGTTTTTT	CASSLVMSPNTGELFF	.	TRBJ2-2	.	TRBV5-1
TGTGCCAGCAGCGTCCGACAGGGGGCAGGCACAGATACGCAGTATTTT	CASSVRQGAGTDTQYF	TRBD1	TRBJ2-3	once	TRBV7-9
TGCGCCAGCAGCCATCGCGGGACAGATAATCAGCCCCAGCATTTT	CASSHRGTDNQPQHF	TRBD1	TRBJ1-5	.	TRBV4-1
TGTGCCAGCAGTTCACACTCAGGGGGCACTGAAGCTTTCTTT	CASSSHSGGTEAFF	TRBD1	TRBJ1-1	.	TRBV27
TGTGCCAGCCGCCTGTCCGGGATGGTGAACACTGAAGCTTTCTTT	CASRLSGMVNTEAFF	.	TRBJ1-1	.	TRBV18
TGTGCCAGCAGCCGGATCGGGACAGGGGGCCCGAGGACTGAAGCTTTCTTT	CASSRIGTGGPRTEAFF	TRBD1	TRBJ1-1	.	TRBV5-4
TGTGCCAGCAGCGTATCCGGGGGGAGCAATCAGCCCCAGCATTTT	CASSVSGGSNQPQHF	.	TRBJ1-5	.	TRBV9
TGTGCCAGCAGACCCGGACTAGCGGGAACAGATACGCAGTATTTT	CASRPGLAGTDTQYF	TRBD2	TRBJ2-3	.	TRBV7-2
TGTGCCAGCAGTTTTTCTGGACAGGGGGCTCTCGCTGAAGCTTTCTTT	CASSFSGQGALAEAFF	TRBD1	TRBJ1-1	.	TRBV7-9
TGCGCCAGCAGTGAGTATCGGGAGAGGAACAATGAGCAGTTCTTC	CASSEYRERNNEQFF	.	TRBJ2-1	.	TRBV10-1
TGTGCCAGCAGCTTCTTAGCGGGAGTGGGCTCCTACAATGAGCAGTTCTTC	CASSFLAGVGSYNEQFF	TRBD2	TRBJ2-1	.	TRBV7-8
TGCGCCAGCAGTCGAACCGGGACAGGGGAAGAGACCCAGTACTTC	CASSRTGTGEETQYF	TRBD1	TRBJ2-5	.	TRBV4-1
TGTGCCAGCAGCTCACAGGGGTCCGAGATTGGCAATCAGCCCCAGCATTTT	CASSSQGSEIGNQPQHF	TRBD1	TRBJ1-5	once	TRBV7-3
TGTGCCAGCAGTGAAGGAGGGACAGGGGAAAGTGGGGCCAACGTCCTGACTTTC	CASSEGGTGESGANVLTF	TRBD1	TRBJ2-6	once	TRBV6-1
TGTGCCAGCAGCGAGCGGGAGGGCCTTCATACAGGGGGAGAGACCCAGTACTTC	CASSEREGLHTGGETQYF	TRBD2	TRBJ2-5	.	TRBV13
TGTGCCAGTAACTATAGGGCGGGGGGGCCATTGGACACAGATACGCAGTATTTT	CASNYRAGGPLDTDTQYF	TRBD2	TRBJ2-3	.	TRBV19
TGTTCCAGCAGCTCCAGCCGGGGGACCTACTACGAGCAGTACTTC	CSSSSSRGTYYEQYF	.	TRBJ2-7	.	TRBV7-9
TGCAGCGGCCTCGACAGGGCTAGCACAGATACGCAGTATTTT	CSGLDRASTDTQYF	TRBD1	TRBJ2-3	few	TRBV29-1
TGTGCCAGCAGCTTAATCGTTACGGGGTTTAGTAATCAGCCCCAGCATTTT	CASSLIVTGFSNQPQHF	.	TRBJ1-5	.	TRBV5-8
TGTGCCAGCAGTGAGGCGACTAGCGGGGGCCTAGAAGAGACCCAGTACTTC	CASSEATSGGLEETQYF	TRBD2	TRBJ2-5	.	TRBV2
TGTGCCAGCAGCTACACCGACAGGTCTAATTCACCCCTCCACTTT	CASSYTDRSNSPLHF	.	TRBJ1-6	few	TRBV27
TGTGCCAGTAGTTCCCCGGGACAGTCCTACGAGCAGTACTTC	CASSSPGQSYEQYF	TRBD1	TRBJ2-7	.	TRBV19
TGTGCCAGCCACTCGACTAGCGGGAGATACACAGATACGCAGTATTTT	CASHSTSGRYTDTQYF	TRBD2	TRBJ2-3	.	TRBV27
TGTGCCAGCAGTAAGACAGGGATGAGCAATGAGCAGTTCTTC	CASSKTGMSNEQFF	TRBD1	TRBJ2-1	.	TRBV6-5
TGTGCCAGTAGTCCTAGCGGGGGGAGACACGAGCAGTACTTC	CASSPSGGRHEQYF	TRBD2	TRBJ2-7	.	TRBV19
TGTGCCACACACAGGGAATTGAACACTGAAGCTTTCTTT	CATHRELNTEAFF	.	TRBJ1-1	few	TRBV7-9
TGTGCCAGCAGCAGTCCTCTAATCCCTAATACGCAGTATTTT	CASSSPLIPNTQYF	.	TRBJ2-3	.	TRBV5-5
TGTGCCAGTAAACCAGGGCCAGGGAGGTATGGCTACACCTTC	CASKPGPGRYGYTF	.	TRBJ1-2	.	TRBV19
TGTGCCAGTACCGGGACACTTTCTGAGCCCCAGCATTTT	CASTGTLSEPQHF	.	TRBJ1-5	.	TRBV19
TGTGCCAGCAGCTTAGGTGGACAGCAAGAGACCCAGTACTTC	CASSLGGQQETQYF	.	TRBJ2-5	.	TRBV11-2
TGTGCTAGTGGGACAGGTTTCACTCAGCCCCAGCATTTT	CASGTGFTQPQHF	.	TRBJ1-5	.	TRBV12-5
TGTGCCAGCAGCGCCCCGGGACAGGAGGGCTATGGCTACACCTTC	CASSAPGQEGYGYTF	TRBD1	TRBJ1-2	.	TRBV9
TGTGCCAGCAGTGAACCGAGAACTGGAAACACCATATATTTT	CASSEPRTGNTIYF	.	TRBJ1-3	few	TRBV25-1
TGTGCCAGCAGTTCAGCGGGATTCTCCTACAATGAGCAGTTCTTC	CASSSAGFSYNEQFF	TRBD2	TRBJ2-1	.	TRBV6-5
TGTGCCAGCAGTGGACAAGCCGAAGCTTTCTTT	CASSGQAEAFF	.	TRBJ1-1	few	TRBV6-1
TGTGCCAGCAGCCGGGACTTCCAAAGCTCCTACGAGCAGTACTTC	CASSRDFQSSYEQYF	.	TRBJ2-7	few	TRBV6-5
TGCGCCAGCAGCTTGGATGTGACTAGCGGGGGAAGCTCCTACAATGAGCAGTTCTTC	CASSLDVTSGGSSYNEQFF	TRBD2	TRBJ2-1	.	TRBV5-1
TGTGCCACACACAGCAGAAACTATGGCTACACCTTC	CATHSRNYGYTF	.	TRBJ1-2	.	TRBV9
TGTGCCAGCAGCTTGGGCAGAATGAATGAGCAGTTCTTC	CASSLGRMNEQFF	.	TRBJ2-1	once	TRBV5-6
TGTGCCAGCAGCGCGGGACAGGGAGGGACTGAAGCTTTCTTT	CASSAGQGGTEAFF	TRBD1	TRBJ1-1	.	TRBV9
TGTGCCAGCAGGGAGACAGGGGCAGCTAATGAAAAACTGTTTTTT	CASRETGAANEKLFF	TRBD1	TRBJ1-4	few	TRBV9
TGCAGCGTTGAGGCGGGGGGGCCTACCTACGAGCAGTACTTC	CSVEAGGPTYEQYF	TRBD2	TRBJ2-7	.	TRBV29-1
TGTGCCAGCAGGATCCCCGAAGCTGACTATGGCTACACCTTC	CASRIPEADYGYTF	.	TRBJ1-2	.	TRBV21-1